A single sample gave rise to the 18 T cell receptor beta chains below, sequenced in a study of cytomegalovirus exposure and HLA in healthy donors. The PCR employed 60 Vbeta primers together with 13 Jbeta primers. The data were produced by immunoSEQ multiplex PCR, yet TCRdb's version contains in-frame clones alone and is incomplete. The table lists 150,000 to 200,000 clones, roughly two thirds of them singletons. Sequencing used PBMCs. The receptors were gathered from a woman in her forties in good health and CMV-seropositive.

The chain has TRBV7-2 and TRBJ2-3, with TRBD2 identical over 11 bases. The germline gives CDR1 SGHTA, CDR2 FQGNSA. The CDR3 runs 17 residues. With 1 base clipped from V and 0 bases from J, the junction kept 3 bases outside the gene matches. CDR3 residues: CASSLVLAGASTDTQYF. The DNA of the CDR3 is TGTGCCAGCAGCTTAGTACTAGCGGGAGCTAGCACAGATACGCAGTATTTT.

The chain recombines TRBV7-8 with TRBJ1-1; a possible D gene is TRBD1 (5 bases). The V and J ends lost 2 bases and 6 bases respectively, with 13 bases between them. Germline-derived CDR1 and CDR2 are SGHVS and FQNEAQ. The CDR3 is made up of 14 amino acids. The CDR3 here is CASSLRREKSEAFF. The CDR3 DNA reads as TGTGCCAGCAGCTTACGCAGGGAAAAATCTGAAGCTTTCTTT.

CDR3 amino acids: CASSFGGAGSYNEQFF. CDR3 in DNA: TGTGCCAGCAGCTTTGGGGGGGCAGGCTCCTACAATGAGCAGTTCTTC. The chain links TRBV7-2 to TRBJ2-1; D is possibly TRBD2 (7 bases). Germline CDR1 reads SGHTA; CDR2 reads FQGNSA. V shed 3 bases and J shed 0 bases, with 12 bases lying between them. CDR3 length: 16 residues.

The genes are TRBV27 and TRBJ2-1; TRBD1 agrees at 7 bases. From germline, CDR1 is MNHEY and CDR2 SMNVEV (reference sequence). Germline trimming cut 4 bases from V and 2 bases from J; bases unmatched to any gene: 8. CDR3 length: 16 amino acids. The CDR3 nucleotides are TGTGCCAGCAGTTCCCGACAGGGATTAGCCTACAATGAGCAGTTCTTC. Translation: CASSSRQGLAYNEQFF.

The rearrangement uses TRBV14 and TRBJ1-2; D may be TRBD1 (5 bases). The CDR3 sequence is 13 residues long. V was shortened by 4 bases and J by 5 bases, with 11 bases between the two germline ends. The germline CDR1 and CDR2 sequences are SGHDN and FVKESK. Written as DNA, the CDR3 is TGTGCCAGCAGCCCCCGGAGGGGATATGGCTACACCTTC. It translates to CASSPRRGYGYTF.

The chain couples TRBV28 to TRBJ1-2, with D perhaps matching TRBD1 (6 bases). Germline V lookup: CDR1 MDHEN, CDR2 SYDVKM. The CDR3 extends over 13 amino acids. Between the trimmed V and J ends, which lost 6 bases and 4 bases, there was a span of 12 bases. For the CDR3, the DNA is TGTGCCAGCAGACGGGACACCCTCTATGGCTACACCTTC. Protein product: CASRRDTLYGYTF.

The chain carries TRBV11-2 and TRBJ2-7; 7 nucleotides agree with TRBD2. This CDR3 has 15 residues. With V trimmed by 5 bases and J by 1 base, 8 bases remained unmatched. Germline V gives CDR1 SGHAT, CDR2 FQNNGV. This chain's CDR3 is CASSLPGGNSYEQYF. The CDR3 DNA reads TGTGCCAGCAGCCTCCCCGGGGGGAATTCCTACGAGCAGTACTTC.

V usage is TRBV21-1 and J usage is TRBJ1-3; the D call TRBD1 from the table was never checked on the DNA. TRBV21-1 is a pseudogene. The CDR3 runs 17 residues. CDR3 loop: CASSTTGGLEGGNTIYF. The CDR3 DNA is TGTGCCAGCAGTACCACAGGGGGTCTGGAGGGTGGAAACACCATATATTTT.

CDR3 sequence reads: CASSSSDSNQPQHF. The CDR3 region has the DNA TGTGCCAGCAGTTCCAGTGATAGCAATCAGCCCCAGCATTTT. The chain carries TRBV27 and TRBJ1-5; D gene uncertain. This CDR3 spans 14 amino acids. V gave up 4 bases and J gave up 0 bases, with 7 bases separating them. In germline, CDR1 is MNHEY, CDR2 SMNVEV (reference sequence).

V usage is TRBV9 and J usage is TRBJ2-7, with D possibly matching TRBD1 (6 bases). Germline CDR1 reads SGDLS; CDR2 reads YYNGEE. The CDR3 covers 14 residues. Trimming left V 3 bases short and J 4 bases short, with 14 bases between. This CDR3 is CASSAGTFQYEQYF. The CDR3 DNA sequence: TGTGCCAGCAGCGCCGGGACATTCCAGTACGAGCAGTACTTC.

This chain uses TRBV5-6 with TRBJ2-5; TRBD1 matches at 7 bases. The CDR3 sequence is 15 residues long. CDR1 is SGHDT, CDR2 YYEEEE, per germline. The V segment lost 0 bases and the J segment 5 bases; nucleotides outside the gene matches: 7. DNA for the CDR3: TGTGCCAGCAGCTTGGGACAGGGAAGCTGGGAGACCCAGTACTTC. It specifies CASSLGQGSWETQYF.

The V call is TRBV21-1, the J call TRBJ1-2; TRBD1, the table's D call, was not compared with the DNA. TRBV21-1 is flagged as a pseudogene. The CDR3 spans 15 residues. The CDR3 spells CASSTRQGANYGYTF. The CDR3 nucleotides are TGTGCCAGCAGCACCCGGCAGGGGGCCAACTATGGCTACACCTTC.

In its sample, this clone was seen a few times. V usage is TRBV9 and J usage is TRBJ2-3; D is perhaps TRBD2 (6 bases). The CDR3 is 17 amino acids. Trimming cost V 1 base and J 5 bases, with 20 bases left between them. Germline CDR1 SGDLS, CDR2 YYNGEE. The CDR3, as DNA: TGTGCCAGCAGCGTAAGAGAGCGGGCGGAGGTCGGAGATACGCAGTATTTT. This translates into CASSVRERAEVGDTQYF.

This clone was detected only a few times. The chain links TRBV5-1 to TRBJ2-5, with D perhaps matching TRBD1 (5 bases). Germline V gene lookup returns CDR1 SGHRS and CDR2 YFSETQ. The CDR3 length is 14 residues. V was clipped by 2 bases and J by 1 base, with 9 bases between them. The CDR3 spells CASSLDRFQETQYF. CDR3 nucleotides: TGCGCCAGCAGCTTAGACAGATTCCAAGAGACCCAGTACTTC. The variable domain in full, with the rest retrieved from reference TRBV5-1 and TRBJ2-5, is KAGVTQTPRYLIKTRGQQVTLSCSPISGHRSVSWYQQTPGQGLQFLFEYFSETQRNKGNFPGRFSGRQFSNSRSEMNVSTLELGDSALYLCASSLDRFQETQYFGPGTRLLVL.

The chain carries TRBV6-5 and TRBJ2-7, with D perhaps matching TRBD2 (5 bases). The J call is in doubt because the DNA end fits TRBJ2-1 better. The CDR3 runs to 12 residues. Looked up from germline, CDR1 is MNHEY and CDR2 is SVGAGI. CDR3 nucleotides: TGTGCCAGCAGTTACTCGGGAGTTGAGCAGTTCTTC. It specifies CASSYSGVEQFF.

This CDR3 reads CSVSLGGVNTEAFF. The DNA for the CDR3 is TGCAGCGTGTCCCTAGGAGGGGTGAACACTGAAGCTTTCTTT. The V call is TRBV29-1, the J call TRBJ1-1, with D possibly TRBD1 on 5 matching bases. Germline V gene sequence: CDR1 SQVTM, CDR2 ANQGSEA. Trimming stripped 6 bases from V and 0 bases from J, with 14 bases between. This CDR3 spans 14 amino acids.

The V and J genes are TRBV6-1 and TRBJ2-7, with D uncertain. Germline V gene lookup returns CDR1 MNHNS and CDR2 SASEGT. The CDR3 is 12 residues long. Trimming removed 6 bases at V and 2 bases at J, with 8 bases between. The CDR3 coding sequence is TGTGCCAGCAGCCTCGTTACCTACGAGCAGTACTTC. It codes for CASSLVTYEQYF.

This clone was recorded a few times. The CDR3 sequence: CAWSQQGRCEQYF. The CDR3, as DNA: TGTGCCTGGAGTCAACAGGGGAGGTGCGAGCAGTACTTC. The chain combines TRBV30 with TRBJ2-7; weak D call: TRBD1 (7 bases). This CDR3 is built from 13 residues. Germline assignment: CDR1 GTSNPN and CDR2 SVGIG (reference sequence). Trimming left V 2 bases short and J 6 bases short, with 14 bases between.